This T cell receptor (beta chain) was sequenced in a study of immune evolution from preneoplasia to lung adenocarcinoma. Study-level findings and limits: From normal lung to invasive adenocarcinoma, top clone frequencies appeared to decrease. Later-stage lesions seemingly showed higher T cell density and diversity than normal lung.

Repertoires were generated with immunoSEQ multiplex PCR, while TCRdb's copy carries only in-frame clones and drops some. The sample holds about 6,500 clones, roughly four fifths seen once. For this clone: Its target is unknown.

V gave up 9 bases and J gave up 5 bases; unmatched junction bases: 7. Per the germline V gene, CDR1 is SGHAT and CDR2 is FQNNGV. CDR3 size: 13 residues. The chain is built from TRBV11-2 and TRBJ2-7; TRBD2 aligns across 10 bases. The source of this sequence is a donor aged 70 or over with lung adenocarcinoma. Sample: FFPE lung adenocarcinoma in situ tissue. This CDR3 is CASSTSGNNEQYF. CDR3 coding DNA: TGTGCCAGTAGCACTAGCGGGAACAACGAGCAGTACTTC.